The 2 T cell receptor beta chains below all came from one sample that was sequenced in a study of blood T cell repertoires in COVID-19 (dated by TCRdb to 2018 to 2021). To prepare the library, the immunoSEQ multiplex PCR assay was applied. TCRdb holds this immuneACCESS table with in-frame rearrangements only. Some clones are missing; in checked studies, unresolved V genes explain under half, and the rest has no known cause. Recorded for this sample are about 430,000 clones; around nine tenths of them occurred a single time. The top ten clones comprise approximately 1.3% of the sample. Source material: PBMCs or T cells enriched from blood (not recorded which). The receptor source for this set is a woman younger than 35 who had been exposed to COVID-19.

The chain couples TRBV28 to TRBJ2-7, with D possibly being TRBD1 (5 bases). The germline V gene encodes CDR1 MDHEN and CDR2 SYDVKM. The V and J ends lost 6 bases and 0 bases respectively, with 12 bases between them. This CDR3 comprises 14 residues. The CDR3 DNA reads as TGTGCCAGCAGCCGACAGTACAACTCCTACGAGCAGTACTTC. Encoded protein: CASSRQYNSYEQYF.

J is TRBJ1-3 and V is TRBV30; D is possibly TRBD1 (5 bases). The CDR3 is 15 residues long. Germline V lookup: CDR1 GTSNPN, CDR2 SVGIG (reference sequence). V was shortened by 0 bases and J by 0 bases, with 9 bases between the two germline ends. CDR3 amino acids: CAWSVGAISGNTIYF. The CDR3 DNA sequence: TGTGCCTGGAGTGTAGGGGCCATCTCTGGAAACACCATATATTTT.